This record concerns one TCR beta chain sequence. This CDR3 is 14 amino acids long. V lost 4 bases to trimming and J lost 7 bases, with 14 bases between them. CDR1 is SGHDN, CDR2 FVKESK, per germline. RNA was extracted with the RNeasy kit, and a quantity of roughly 0.5 to 1 ug was reverse transcribed using random hexamers. A multiplex approach, immunoSEQ multiplex PCR, amplified TCR beta CDR3 across 54 Vbeta and 13 Jbeta. One entry per CDR3 protein results from TCRdb running MiXCR on the immunoSEQ multiplex PCR reads. The sample carries about 430,000 distinct CDR3 sequences, roughly 85% recorded once. This entry belongs to a study of CD8 T cells in Susac syndrome.

The rearrangement links TRBV14 to TRBJ2-1; either TRBD1 or TRBD2 may supply D (7 bases each). Source material: CD8+ T cells from PBMCs. The clonotype comes from a human donor with multiple sclerosis. In nucleotides, the CDR3 is TGTGCCAGCAGCCCGACAGGGAGGGGTAATGAGCAGTTCTTC. It translates to CASSPTGRGNEQFF.